This T cell receptor (beta chain) was obtained from a study of CD8+CD57+ T cells in acquired aplastic anemia. Study information: Sorted CD4+ plus CD8+ cells gave DNA averaging roughly 3 ug. Study-level results: The study identified under 30 CD8+ CDR3 sequences shared by patients and controls. Significant differences in CD8+ Simpson's diversity were not observed between patients and controls.

Germline V CDR1 and CDR2: LGHNA, YSLEER. V was shortened by 0 bases and J by 0 bases, with 8 bases between the two germline ends. The CDR3 loop spans 15 amino acids. Profiling of TCR beta VDJ combinations and CDR3 sequences used genomic DNA as template. TCRdb called the reads again in MiXCR, with one record for every CDR3 protein. In the table there are about 240,000 distinct CDR3 sequences, approximately 50% of which are singletons. This clonotype has only a few counts. Its specificity is not known. Patients chosen for sequencing had shown CD8+CD57+ cell expansion by flow cytometry. A severe acquired aplastic anemia diagnosis applied to all patients.

Sequencing was performed on sorted CD4+, CD8+, or CD8+CD57+ T cells (not recorded which) from PBMCs. The receptor was isolated from a human donor with aplastic anemia. The rearrangement links TRBV4-3 to TRBJ1-1; D gene unclear. The CDR3 spells CASSQDPGLNTEAFF. The CDR3 nucleotides read TGCGCCAGCAGCCAAGATCCGGGCTTGAACACTGAAGCTTTCTTT.